The clone carrying this T cell receptor (beta chain) was counted once. This sample stems from a study of Tregs in tolerant kidney transplant recipients. Thawed PBMCs were FACS-sorted into unstimulated CD4+CD25+CD127- regulatory T cells, CD4+CD25- non-regulatory cells, CD4 and CD8 cells. Here immunoSEQ multiplex PCR was the method, and the copy in TCRdb shows in-frame clones only, minus some. There are 68,000 or so clones in the sample; 84% occur only once, and roughly 4.5% lies in the top ten. Looked up from germline, CDR1 is MNHEY and CDR2 is SVGAGI. The CDR3 has 13 amino acids. V was shortened by 4 bases and J by 1 base, with 6 bases between the two germline ends.

The chain is built from TRBV6-5 and TRBJ2-3; D uncertain. Sequencing was carried out using CD4+ T cells from blood. The sequence was collected from a human donor in good health. The CDR3 here is CASSSPGTDTQYF. Written as DNA, the CDR3 is TGTGCCAGCAGTTCTCCAGGCACAGATACGCAGTATTTT.